The 24 T cell receptor beta chains given below trace back to one sample, sequenced in a study of beta chain features in type 1 diabetes. Study-wide results and caveats: Type 1 diabetes patients showed a moderate but significant shortening of TCRB CDR3s in all four CD4+ subsets.

Their antigens are not known. Investigators reverse transcribed all isolated RNA, so they sequenced expressed TCRB transcripts. Assay: immunoSEQ multiplex PCR; the TCRdb copy retains only in-frame clones and omits some. The data contain under 300,000 clones, more than 15% of them singletons. Sequenced material: naive CD4+ T cells from blood. All receptors come from a young man with type 1 diabetes.

A few counts support this clone. The V gene is TRBV5-1, the J gene TRBJ2-1, with 8 bases identical to TRBD2. This CDR3 comprises 11 residues. The V gene end was trimmed by 8 bases and the J gene end by 9 bases; junction bases not matched to a gene: 4. Per the germline V gene, CDR1 is SGHRS and CDR2 is YFSETQ. CDR3 in amino acids: CASSGMFEQFF. The DNA for the CDR3 is TGCGCCAGTAGCGGGATGTTTGAGCAGTTCTTC. Combining the CDR3 with reference TRBV5-1 and TRBJ2-1 gives the whole variable domain KAGVTQTPRYLIKTRGQQVTLSCSPISGHRSVSWYQQTPGQGLQFLFEYFSETQRNKGNFPGRFSGRQFSNSRSEMNVSTLELGDSALYLCASSGMFEQFFGPGTRLTVL.

With regard to this clone: A junction boundary mismatches the germline segment, possibly from a read error. V and J are TRBV10-3 and TRBJ2-7; a possible D gene is TRBD1 (6 bases). The CDR3 extends over 13 amino acids. Looked up from germline, CDR1 is ENHRY and CDR2 is SYGVKD. Here the CDR3 reads CASSVGTNYEQYF. The CDR3 bases are TGTGCCAGCAGTGTCGGGACAAACTACGAGCAGTACTTC.

In its sample, this clone was seen a few times. J is TRBJ2-4 and V is TRBV5-4; possibly TRBD1 or TRBD2 for D (5 bases each). The CDR3 has 14 amino acids. Germline V gene data show CDR1 as SGHNT and CDR2 as YYREEE (reference sequence). Between the trimmed V and J ends, which lost 3 bases and 2 bases, there was a span of 9 bases. The CDR3 DNA reads TGTGCCAGCAGCTACGGGACCCCCAAAAACATTCAGTACTTC. Encoded protein: CASSYGTPKNIQYF.

This clone came up a few times. J is TRBJ2-7 and V is TRBV7-2, with D uncertain. V gave up 5 bases and J gave up 3 bases, with 17 bases separating them. This CDR3 spans 15 amino acids. CDR1 and CDR2 (germline): SGHTA, FQGNSA. The CDR3 reads CASSPDQGSFYEQYF. The DNA of the CDR3 is TGTGCCAGCAGCCCCGATCAAGGATCCTTCTACGAGCAGTACTTC.

In its sample, this clone was seen a few times. The J gene is TRBJ1-2, the V gene TRBV29-1, with D unresolved. The CDR3 spans 12 residues. CDR1 and CDR2 (germline): SQVTM, ANQGSEA. V was shortened by 4 bases and J by 7 bases, with 13 bases between the two germline ends. As DNA, the CDR3 is TGCAGCGTTGTGGAGGGATCGGGTGGCTACACCTTC. The encoded protein is CSVVEGSGGYTF. Looking up the rest from reference TRBV29-1 and TRBJ1-2 gives the full variable domain: SAVISQKPSRDICQRGTSLTIQCQVDSQVTMMFWYRQQPGQSLTLIATANQGSEATYESGFVIDKFPISRPNLTFSTLTVSNMSPEDSSIYLCSVVEGSGGYTFGSGTRLTVV.

This clone was detected a few times. The chain carries TRBV7-9 and TRBJ2-5; D could derive from TRBD1 or TRBD2 (6 bases each). Trimming stripped 7 bases from V and 1 base from J, with 10 bases between. The CDR3 covers 13 residues. The germline CDR1 and CDR2 sequences are SEHNR and FQNEAQ (reference sequence). The CDR3 here is CASIWGAQETQYF. CDR3 DNA sequence: TGTGCCAGCATCTGGGGGGCCCAAGAGACCCAGTACTTC.

This rearrangement joins TRBV29-1 to TRBJ1-1, with D unresolved. Germline CDR1 reads SQVTM; CDR2 reads ANQGSEA. The CDR3 runs 14 residues. Deletions cut 5 bases from V and 5 bases from J, with 18 bases between. CDR3 nucleotide sequence: TGCAGCGTTTCCTTTGAGGGAAGGAGGACTGAAGCTTTCTTT. Amino acid sequence: CSVSFEGRRTEAFF.

In its sample, this clone was seen a few times. CDR3 sequence: CASSYSSRDTEAFF. The CDR3 nucleotides read TGTGCCAGCAGTTACTCGAGCAGAGACACTGAAGCTTTCTTT. The chain carries TRBV6-5 and TRBJ1-1; D is uncertain. The germline gives CDR1 MNHEY, CDR2 SVGAGI. CDR3 size: 14 residues. The V end lost 0 bases, the J end lost 3 bases, and 8 bases lay between the germline ends.

This clone was detected a few times. The genes are TRBV29-1 and TRBJ1-5; 7 bases fit TRBD1. The CDR3 loop spans 14 amino acids. CDR1 is SQVTM, CDR2 ANQGSEA, per germline. J lost 4 bases, V lost 8 bases, and 11 bases had no gene match. The CDR3 sequence is CSPGQAAPNQPQHF. CDR3 bases: TGCAGCCCTGGACAGGCCGCCCCGAATCAGCCCCAGCATTTT.

The sample holds a few counts of this clone. DNA for the CDR3: TGCGCCAGCAGTCATGCGGGGGCAAAGGAAGGATACAATGAGCAGTTCTTC. It translates to CASSHAGAKEGYNEQFF. V and J are TRBV23-1 and TRBJ2-1; maybe TRBD2 (7 bases). TRBV23-1 is known as an ORF, though its function is uncertain. The CDR3 has 17 amino acids. Trimming cost V 3 bases and J 4 bases, with 19 bases left between them.

This clone has a handful of counts. Other DNA sequences in this specimen translate into the identical CDR3. V usage is TRBV4-3 and J usage is TRBJ2-7; no firm D call. From germline, CDR1 is LGHNA and CDR2 YSLEER. V was cut by 0 bases and J by 7 bases, with 7 bases left in between. The CDR3 sequence is 12 residues long. This chain's CDR3 is CASSQEWGEQYF. CDR3 nucleotides: TGCGCCAGCAGCCAAGAGTGGGGTGAGCAGTACTTC.

This clone has just a few counts. The gene calls are TRBV29-1 and TRBJ2-5, with D perhaps TRBD1 or TRBD2 (5 bases each). This CDR3 contains 12 residues. Deletions cut 7 bases from V and 4 bases from J, with 13 bases between. The germline V gene encodes CDR1 SQVTM and CDR2 ANQGSEA. This CDR3 is CSGAGRGETQYF. In DNA, the CDR3 is TGCAGCGGTGCAGGGAGAGGAGAGACCCAGTACTTC.

This chain joins TRBV12-5 and TRBJ1-1; D ambiguous. V lost 2 bases to trimming and J lost 11 bases, with 18 bases between them. The length of the CDR3 is 14 residues. In germline, CDR1 is LGHNT, CDR2 FRNRAP. CDR3 nucleotide sequence: TGTGCTAGTGGTTTGCTCCCTCAAACGGGGAAGGCTTTCTTT. Encoded protein: CASGLLPQTGKAFF.

This clone was detected only a few times. This sequence joins TRBV7-2 and TRBJ2-5, with 8 bases lining up with TRBD1. The trim removed 5 bases at V and 4 bases at J, leaving 9 bases unmatched. Germline V gene lookup returns CDR1 SGHTA and CDR2 FQGNSA. This CDR3 is 15 amino acids long. CDR3 bases: TGTGCCAGCAGCGGTTGGACAGGGTCCAGAGAGACCCAGTACTTC. This sequence encodes CASSGWTGSRETQYF.

The chain carries TRBV4-1 and TRBJ2-1; D possibly corresponds to TRBD2 (6 bases). Trimming cost V 1 base and J 12 bases, with 13 bases left between them. There are 13 residues in the CDR3. CDR1 is MGHRA, CDR2 YSYEKL, per germline. The chain's CDR3 is CASSQGGGVGQFF. In DNA, the CDR3 is TGCGCCAGCAGCCAAGGCGGCGGGGTGGGGCAGTTCTTC.

In its sample, this clone was seen a few times. V usage is TRBV25-1 and J usage is TRBJ2-3; 11 bases line up with TRBD2. The trim removed 2 bases at V and 4 bases at J, leaving 5 bases unmatched. The CDR3 has 16 residues. CDR1 is MGHDK and CDR2 is SYGVNS in the germline V gene. CDR3 DNA: TGTGCCAGCAGTGAACCGACTAGCGGGGACGCAGATACGCAGTATTTT. This gives the protein CASSEPTSGDADTQYF.

The chain couples TRBV18 to TRBJ2-1; possibly TRBD2 for D (6 bases). The length of the CDR3 is 13 residues. Trimming took 2 bases from V and 9 from J, leaving 11 bases between them. Germline V gives CDR1 KGHSH, CDR2 LQKENI. CDR3 sequence: CASSPGREGEQFF. The CDR3 DNA sequence: TGTGCCAGCTCACCAGGGCGGGAAGGTGAGCAGTTCTTC. Filled out from reference TRBV18 and TRBJ2-1, the complete variable domain reads NAGVMQNPRHLVRRRGQEARLRCSPMKGHSHVYWYRQLPEEGLKFMVYLQKENIIDESGMPKERFSAEFPKEGPSILRIQQVVRGDSAAYFCASSPGREGEQFFGPGTRLTVL.

The chain couples TRBV7-2 to TRBJ2-7, with 9 positions matching TRBD2. The germline gives CDR1 SGHTA, CDR2 FQGNSA. V was clipped by 0 bases and J by 0 bases; unmatched bases: 0. The CDR3 runs 15 residues. The CDR3 nucleotides are TGTGCCAGCAGCTTAGCTAGCGGGAGCTCCTACGAGCAGTACTTC. As protein: CASSLASGSSYEQYF. Together with reference TRBV7-2 and TRBJ2-7, the CDR3 gives the full variable domain: GAGVSQSPSNKVTEKGKDVELRCDPISGHTALYWYRQSLGQGLEFLIYFQGNSAPDKSGLPSDRFSAERTGGSVSTLTIQRTQQEDSAVYLCASSLASGSSYEQYFGPGTRLTVT.

This clone was recorded a few times. Other DNA sequences in the same sample also yield this CDR3. V and J are TRBV5-1 and TRBJ2-1, with D perhaps TRBD1 (5 bases). The germline V and J ends were trimmed by 0 bases and 1 base, with 8 bases remaining between them. The CDR3 loop spans 15 amino acids. Germline CDR1 reads SGHRS; CDR2 reads YFSETQ. CDR3 sequence: CASSLAAGSYNEQFF. In DNA, the CDR3 is TGCGCCAGCAGCTTGGCCGCAGGGTCCTACAATGAGCAGTTCTTC.

This clone came up a few times. The genes are TRBV5-4 and TRBJ2-5; D is possibly TRBD2 (5 bases). V dropped 4 bases and J dropped 5 bases, with 12 bases sitting between them. In germline, CDR1 is SGHNT, CDR2 YYREEE (reference sequence). This CDR3 spans 13 amino acids. The CDR3 is CASSEVSGETQYF. CDR3 DNA: TGTGCCAGCAGCGAAGTATCGGGGGAGACCCAGTACTTC.

This clone was detected only a few times. Other DNA sequences in this specimen translate into the identical CDR3. This chain links TRBV18 with TRBJ2-5; D is ambiguous. The CDR3 spans 11 residues. Trimming took 4 bases from V and 2 from J, leaving 2 bases between them. Germline CDR1 and CDR2: KGHSH and LQKENI. The CDR3 nucleotides are TGTGCCAGCTCACGGCAAGAGACCCAGTACTTC. It encodes CASSRQETQYF.

This clone was recorded a few times. This rearrangement joins TRBV15 to TRBJ2-7; TRBD1 matches at 8 bases. Germline-derived CDR1 and CDR2 are LNHNV and YYDKDF (reference sequence). The V and J ends lost 1 base and 3 bases, in that order; junction bases with no gene match: 5. CDR3 length: 15 residues. The CDR3 coding sequence is TGTGCCACCAGCAGAGGACAGGGGAGCGGCTACGAGCAGTACTTC. This codes for CATSRGQGSGYEQYF.

V gene TRBV6-5 combines with J gene TRBJ1-1; D might be TRBD1 (5 bases). V shed 6 bases and J shed 1 base, with 9 bases lying between them. There are 13 residues in the CDR3. CDR1 and CDR2 (germline): MNHEY, SVGAGI. CDR3 DNA sequence: TGTGCCAGCAGGTACGACAGGAACACTGAAGCTTTCTTT. It codes for CASRYDRNTEAFF.

This sequence joins TRBV5-4 and TRBJ2-5; D may be TRBD2 (5 bases). In germline, CDR1 is SGHNT, CDR2 YYREEE (reference sequence). This CDR3 contains 13 residues. The germline V and J ends were trimmed by 4 bases and 2 bases, with 9 bases remaining between them. CDR3 coding DNA: TGTGCCAGCAGCATACTAGGGCAAGAGACCCAGTACTTC. It yields the protein CASSILGQETQYF.